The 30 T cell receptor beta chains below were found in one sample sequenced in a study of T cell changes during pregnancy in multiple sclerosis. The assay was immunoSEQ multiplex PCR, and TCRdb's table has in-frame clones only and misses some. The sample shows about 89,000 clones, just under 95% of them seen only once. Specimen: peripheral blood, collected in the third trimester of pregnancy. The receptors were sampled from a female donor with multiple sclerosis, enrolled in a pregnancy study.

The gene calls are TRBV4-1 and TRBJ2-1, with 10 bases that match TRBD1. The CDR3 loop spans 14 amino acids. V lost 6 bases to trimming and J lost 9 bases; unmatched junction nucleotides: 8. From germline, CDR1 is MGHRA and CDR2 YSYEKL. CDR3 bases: TGCGCCAGCAGGTGGACAGGGGGGAATGGTGAGCAGTTCTTC. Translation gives CASRWTGGNGEQFF.

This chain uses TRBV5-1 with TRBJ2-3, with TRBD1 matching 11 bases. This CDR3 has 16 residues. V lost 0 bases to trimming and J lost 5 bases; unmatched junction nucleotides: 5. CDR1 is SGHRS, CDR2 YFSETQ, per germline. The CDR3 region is CASSLEDRGLRDTQYF. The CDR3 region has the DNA TGCGCCAGCAGCTTGGAGGACAGGGGGCTGAGAGATACGCAGTATTTT.

CDR3 residues: CASSVRDSPFTEQFF. The CDR3, as DNA: TGTGCCAGCAGCGTACGGGACAGTCCTTTTACTGAGCAGTTCTTC. J is TRBJ2-1 and V is TRBV11-3; TRBD1 aligns across 7 bases. J was trimmed by 9 bases and V by 5 bases; bases with no gene match: 13. The CDR3 covers 15 residues. The germline gives CDR1 SGHNT, CDR2 YENEEA.

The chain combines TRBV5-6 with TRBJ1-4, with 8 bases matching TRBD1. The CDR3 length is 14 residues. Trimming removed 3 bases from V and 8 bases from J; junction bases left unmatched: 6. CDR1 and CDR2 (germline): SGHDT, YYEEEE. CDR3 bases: TGTGCCAGCAGCTCGACAGGGGCCGGAGAAAAACTGTTTTTT. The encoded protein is CASSSTGAGEKLFF.

In nucleotides, the CDR3 is TGTGCCAGCAGCTTGGAGGCAGGACTCCGAGGCGAGCAGTACTTC. This translates into CASSLEAGLRGEQYF. J is TRBJ2-7 and V is TRBV5-8; the D gene is possibly TRBD2 (5 bases). The CDR3 is made up of 15 amino acids. Germline V lookup: CDR1 SGHTS, CDR2 YDEGEE. The V end was cut by 0 bases, the J end by 6 bases, with 16 bases between.

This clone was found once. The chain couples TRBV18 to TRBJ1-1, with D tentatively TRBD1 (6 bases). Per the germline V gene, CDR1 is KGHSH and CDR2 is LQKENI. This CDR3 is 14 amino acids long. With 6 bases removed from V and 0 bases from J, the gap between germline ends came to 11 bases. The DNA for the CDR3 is TGTGCCAGCTCGACACAGGGCATGAACACTGAAGCTTTCTTT. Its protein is CASSTQGMNTEAFF.

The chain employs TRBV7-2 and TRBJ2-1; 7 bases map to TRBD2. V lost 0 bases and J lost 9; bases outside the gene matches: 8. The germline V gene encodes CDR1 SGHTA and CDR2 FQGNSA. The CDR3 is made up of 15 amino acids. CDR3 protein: CASSLAPSGISEQFF. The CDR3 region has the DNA TGTGCCAGCAGCTTAGCCCCCAGCGGGATCAGTGAGCAGTTCTTC.

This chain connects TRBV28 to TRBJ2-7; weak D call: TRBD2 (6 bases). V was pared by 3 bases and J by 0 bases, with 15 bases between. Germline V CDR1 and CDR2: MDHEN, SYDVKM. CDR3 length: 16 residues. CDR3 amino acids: CASSFSGAGFSYEQYF. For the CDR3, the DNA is TGTGCCAGCAGTTTCTCGGGAGCCGGATTCTCCTACGAGCAGTACTTC.

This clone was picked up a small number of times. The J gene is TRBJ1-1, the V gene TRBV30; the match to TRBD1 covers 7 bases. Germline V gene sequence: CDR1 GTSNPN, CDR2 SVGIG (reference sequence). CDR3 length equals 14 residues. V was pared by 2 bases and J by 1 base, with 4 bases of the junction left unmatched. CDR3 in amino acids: CAWSTGQRNTEAFF. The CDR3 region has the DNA TGTGCCTGGAGTACGGGACAGAGGAACACTGAAGCTTTCTTT.

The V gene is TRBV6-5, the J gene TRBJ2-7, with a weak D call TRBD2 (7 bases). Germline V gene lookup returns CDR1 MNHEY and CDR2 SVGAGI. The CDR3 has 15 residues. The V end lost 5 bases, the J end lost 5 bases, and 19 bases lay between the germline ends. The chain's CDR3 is CASSTDRTSNHEQYF. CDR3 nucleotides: TGTGCCAGCAGTACCGACAGGACTAGTAACCACGAGCAGTACTTC.

The CDR3 reads CASSERTREQYF. DNA for the CDR3: TGTGCCAGCAGTGAACGCACACGCGAGCAGTACTTC. The rearrangement links TRBV25-1 to TRBJ2-7; D not resolved. V lost 2 bases and J lost 6, with 8 bases in between. Per the germline V gene, CDR1 is MGHDK and CDR2 is SYGVNS. This CDR3 comprises 12 residues.

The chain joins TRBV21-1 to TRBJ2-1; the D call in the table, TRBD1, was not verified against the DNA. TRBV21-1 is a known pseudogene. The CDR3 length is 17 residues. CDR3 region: CASSPKSGTTSYNEQFF. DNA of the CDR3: TGTGCCAGCAGCCCCAAATCCGGGACAACCTCCTACAATGAGCAGTTCTTC.

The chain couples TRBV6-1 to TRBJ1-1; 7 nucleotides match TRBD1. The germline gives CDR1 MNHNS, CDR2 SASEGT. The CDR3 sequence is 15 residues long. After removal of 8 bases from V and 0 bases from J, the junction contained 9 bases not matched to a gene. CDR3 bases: TGTGCCAGCCGGGACAGTGGAAACGTGAACACTGAAGCTTTCTTT. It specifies CASRDSGNVNTEAFF.

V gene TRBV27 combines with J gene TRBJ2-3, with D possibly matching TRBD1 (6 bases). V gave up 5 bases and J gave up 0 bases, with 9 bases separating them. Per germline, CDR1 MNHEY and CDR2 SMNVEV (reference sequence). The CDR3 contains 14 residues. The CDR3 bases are TGTGCCAGCAGTCCAGGACAGAGCACAGATACGCAGTATTTT. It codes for CASSPGQSTDTQYF.

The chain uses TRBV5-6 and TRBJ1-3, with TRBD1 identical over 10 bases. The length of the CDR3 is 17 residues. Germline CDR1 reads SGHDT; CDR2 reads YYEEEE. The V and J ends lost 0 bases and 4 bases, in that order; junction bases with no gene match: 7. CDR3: CASSLAGQGVIGNTIYF. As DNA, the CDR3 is TGTGCCAGCAGCTTGGCAGGACAGGGGGTCATAGGAAACACCATATATTTT.

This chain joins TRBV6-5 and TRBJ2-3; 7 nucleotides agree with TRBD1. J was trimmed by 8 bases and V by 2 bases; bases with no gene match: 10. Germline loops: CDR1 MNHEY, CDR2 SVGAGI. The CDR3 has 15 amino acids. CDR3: CASSYLDRVSFTQYF. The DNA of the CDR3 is TGTGCCAGCAGTTACCTTGACAGGGTTTCGTTTACGCAGTATTTT.

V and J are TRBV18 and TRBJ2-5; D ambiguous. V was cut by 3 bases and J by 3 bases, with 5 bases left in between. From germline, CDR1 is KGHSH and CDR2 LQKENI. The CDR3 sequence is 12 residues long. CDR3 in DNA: TGTGCCAGCTCACCTACTGAAGAGACCCAGTACTTC. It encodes CASSPTEETQYF.

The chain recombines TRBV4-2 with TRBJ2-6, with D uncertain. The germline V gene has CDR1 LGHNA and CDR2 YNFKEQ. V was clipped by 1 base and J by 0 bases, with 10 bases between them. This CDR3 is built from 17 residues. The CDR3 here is CASSQGSSSSGANVLTF. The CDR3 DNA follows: TGTGCCAGCAGCCAAGGGAGTTCTAGCTCTGGGGCCAACGTCCTGACTTTC.

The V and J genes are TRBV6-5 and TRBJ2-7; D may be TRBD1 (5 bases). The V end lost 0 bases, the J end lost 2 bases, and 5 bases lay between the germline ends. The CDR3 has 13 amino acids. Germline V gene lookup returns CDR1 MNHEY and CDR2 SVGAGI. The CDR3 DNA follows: TGTGCCAGCAGTTACTCAGGGGCCTACGAGCAGTACTTC. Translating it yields CASSYSGAYEQYF.

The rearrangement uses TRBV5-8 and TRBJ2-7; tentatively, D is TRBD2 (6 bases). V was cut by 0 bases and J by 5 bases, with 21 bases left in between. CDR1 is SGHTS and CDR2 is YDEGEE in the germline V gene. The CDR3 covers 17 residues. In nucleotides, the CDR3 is TGTGCCAGCAGCTTGGCCGGGTTGGAGGGAAGGGTAAACGAGCAGTACTTC. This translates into CASSLAGLEGRVNEQYF. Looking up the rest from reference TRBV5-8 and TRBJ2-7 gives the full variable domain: EAGVTQSPTHLIKTRGQQATLRCSPISGHTSVYWYQQALGLGLQFLLWYDEGEERNRGNFPPRFSGRQFPNYSSELNVNALELEDSALYLCASSLAGLEGRVNEQYFGPGTRLTVT.

The CDR3 DNA sequence: TGCGCCAGCAGCTCTTTCTACGAGCAGTACTTC. Amino acids: CASSSFYEQYF. This chain uses TRBV5-1 with TRBJ2-7; D is unresolved. Trimming shortened V by 3 bases and J by 3 bases, and 4 bases separated the two germline ends. This CDR3 spans 11 amino acids. Germline V CDR1 and CDR2: SGHRS, YFSETQ.

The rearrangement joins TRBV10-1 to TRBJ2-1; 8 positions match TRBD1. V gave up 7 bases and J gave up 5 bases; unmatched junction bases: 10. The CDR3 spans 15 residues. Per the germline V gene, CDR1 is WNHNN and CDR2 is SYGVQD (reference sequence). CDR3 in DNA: TGCGCCAGCATAATAAGGGACAGGCGACACAATGAGCAGTTCTTC. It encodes CASIIRDRRHNEQFF.

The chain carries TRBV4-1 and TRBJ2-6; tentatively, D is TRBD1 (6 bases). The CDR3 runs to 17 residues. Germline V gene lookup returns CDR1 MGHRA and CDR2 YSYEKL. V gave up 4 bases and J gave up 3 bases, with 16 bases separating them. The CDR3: CASSRTQGNGGANVLTF. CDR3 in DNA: TGCGCCAGCAGCCGAACACAGGGAAATGGTGGGGCCAACGTCCTGACTTTC.

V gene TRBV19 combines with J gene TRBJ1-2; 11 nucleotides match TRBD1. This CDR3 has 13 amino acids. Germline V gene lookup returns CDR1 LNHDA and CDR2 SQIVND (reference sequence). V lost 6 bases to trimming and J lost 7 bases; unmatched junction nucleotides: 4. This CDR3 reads CASRRTGGLGYTF. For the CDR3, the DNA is TGTGCCAGTAGGAGGACAGGGGGCCTTGGCTACACCTTC.

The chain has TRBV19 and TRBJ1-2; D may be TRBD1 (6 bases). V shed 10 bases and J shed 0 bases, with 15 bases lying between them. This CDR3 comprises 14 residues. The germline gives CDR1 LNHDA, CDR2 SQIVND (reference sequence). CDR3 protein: CATRADRANYGYTF. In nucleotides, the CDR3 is TGTGCCACTAGGGCGGACAGAGCTAACTATGGCTACACCTTC. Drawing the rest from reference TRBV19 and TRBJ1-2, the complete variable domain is DGGITQSPKYLFRKEGQNVTLSCEQNLNHDAMYWYRQDPGQGLRLIYYSQIVNDFQKGDIAEGYSVSREKKESFPLTVTSAQKNPTAFYLCATRADRANYGYTFGSGTRLTVV.

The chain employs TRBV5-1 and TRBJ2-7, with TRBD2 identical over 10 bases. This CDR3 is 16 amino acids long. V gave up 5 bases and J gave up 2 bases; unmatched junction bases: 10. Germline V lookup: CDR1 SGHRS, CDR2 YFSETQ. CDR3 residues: CASSPSSGGRAYEQYF. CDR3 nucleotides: TGCGCCAGCAGTCCAAGTAGCGGGGGGAGGGCCTACGAGCAGTACTTC. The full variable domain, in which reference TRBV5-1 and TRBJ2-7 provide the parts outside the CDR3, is KAGVTQTPRYLIKTRGQQVTLSCSPISGHRSVSWYQQTPGQGLQFLFEYFSETQRNKGNFPGRFSGRQFSNSRSEMNVSTLELGDSALYLCASSPSSGGRAYEQYFGPGTRLTVT.

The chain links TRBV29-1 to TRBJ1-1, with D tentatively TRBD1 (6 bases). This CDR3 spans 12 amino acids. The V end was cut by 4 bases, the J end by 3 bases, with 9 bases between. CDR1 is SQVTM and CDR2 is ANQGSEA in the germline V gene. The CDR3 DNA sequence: TGCAGCGTTGTAAGGGGGTACACTGAAGCTTTCTTT. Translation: CSVVRGYTEAFF.

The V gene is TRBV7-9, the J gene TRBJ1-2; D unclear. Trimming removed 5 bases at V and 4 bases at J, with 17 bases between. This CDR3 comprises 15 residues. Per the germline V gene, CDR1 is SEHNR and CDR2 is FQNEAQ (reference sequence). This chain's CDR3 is CASSPEPGPRYGYTF. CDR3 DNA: TGTGCCAGCAGCCCCGAACCAGGTCCGCGCTATGGCTACACCTTC.

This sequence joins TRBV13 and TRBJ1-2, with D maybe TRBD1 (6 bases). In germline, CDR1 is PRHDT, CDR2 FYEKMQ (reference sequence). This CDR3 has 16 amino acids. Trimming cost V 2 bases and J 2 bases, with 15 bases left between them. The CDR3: CASSLYWRGGNYGYTF. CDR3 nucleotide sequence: TGTGCCAGCAGCTTATACTGGAGGGGGGGCAACTATGGCTACACCTTC.

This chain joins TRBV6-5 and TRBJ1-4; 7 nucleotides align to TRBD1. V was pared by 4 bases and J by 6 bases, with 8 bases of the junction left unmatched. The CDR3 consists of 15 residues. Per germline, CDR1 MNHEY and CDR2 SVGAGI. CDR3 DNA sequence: TGTGCCAGCAGTTTCCGACAGGGCCCGGATGAAAAACTGTTTTTT. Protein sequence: CASSFRQGPDEKLFF.